This T cell receptor (beta chain) was sequenced for a study of blood T cell repertoires in COVID-19. Across the study: The United States, Italy and Spain supplied acute and convalescent COVID-19 samples. PBMCs, B-cell-depleted T cells, or T cells were the source of the cDNA or gDNA that made up the material.

Authors' methods: Cell counts per sample came from amplifying reference gene primers. Measured with immunoSEQ multiplex PCR; TCRdb has only the in-frame clones, and not every one. The V and J calls and the clone size are those of that table, but D and trimming were determined from the DNA. Of 100,000 to 120,000 clones in the sample, 88% were seen once. CDR1 is SGHRS and CDR2 is YFSETQ in the germline V gene. The CDR3 is made up of 14 amino acids. The V segment lost 8 bases and the J segment 0 bases; nucleotides outside the gene matches: 6. Material for sequencing was peripheral blood. The source of this sequence is a human donor in a cohort sampled during active COVID-19. The chain carries TRBV5-1 and TRBJ2-3; 7 nucleotides match TRBD1. In DNA, the CDR3 is TGCGCCAGTGAAAGGACAGGCAGCACAGATACGCAGTATTTT. Translated: CASERTGSTDTQYF.